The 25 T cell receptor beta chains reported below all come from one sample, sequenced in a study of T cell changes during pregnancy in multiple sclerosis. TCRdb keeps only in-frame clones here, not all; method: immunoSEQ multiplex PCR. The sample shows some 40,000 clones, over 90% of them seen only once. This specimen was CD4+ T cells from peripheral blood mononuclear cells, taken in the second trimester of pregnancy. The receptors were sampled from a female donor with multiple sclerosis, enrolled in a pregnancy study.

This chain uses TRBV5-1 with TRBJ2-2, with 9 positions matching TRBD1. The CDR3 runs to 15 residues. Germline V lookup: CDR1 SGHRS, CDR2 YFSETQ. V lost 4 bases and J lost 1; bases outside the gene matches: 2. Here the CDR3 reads CASSHRGRNTGELFF. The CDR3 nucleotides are TGCGCCAGCAGCCACAGGGGGCGGAACACCGGGGAGCTGTTTTTT. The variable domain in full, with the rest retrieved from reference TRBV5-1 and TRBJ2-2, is KAGVTQTPRYLIKTRGQQVTLSCSPISGHRSVSWYQQTPGQGLQFLFEYFSETQRNKGNFPGRFSGRQFSNSRSEMNVSTLELGDSALYLCASSHRGRNTGELFFGEGSRLTVL.

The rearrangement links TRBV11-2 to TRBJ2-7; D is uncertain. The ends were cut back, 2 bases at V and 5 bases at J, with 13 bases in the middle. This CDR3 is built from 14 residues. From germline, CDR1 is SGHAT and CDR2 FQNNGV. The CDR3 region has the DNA TGTGCCAGCAGCTTAACTGCGGCCCATCACGAGCAGTACTTC. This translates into CASSLTAAHHEQYF.

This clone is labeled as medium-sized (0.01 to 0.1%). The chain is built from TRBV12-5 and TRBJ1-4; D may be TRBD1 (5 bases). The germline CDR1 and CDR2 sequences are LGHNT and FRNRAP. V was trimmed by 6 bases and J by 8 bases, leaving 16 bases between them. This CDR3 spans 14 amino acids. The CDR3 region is CASGKAGRDEKLFF. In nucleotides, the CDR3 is TGTGCTAGTGGCAAAGCAGGGCGCGACGAAAAACTGTTTTTT.

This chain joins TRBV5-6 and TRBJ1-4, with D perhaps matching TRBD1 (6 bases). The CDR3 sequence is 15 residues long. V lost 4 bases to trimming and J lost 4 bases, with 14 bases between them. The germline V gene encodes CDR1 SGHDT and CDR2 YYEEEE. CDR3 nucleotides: TGTGCCAGCAGCCCGGGGACACGGCGTAATGAAAAACTGTTTTTT. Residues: CASSPGTRRNEKLFF.

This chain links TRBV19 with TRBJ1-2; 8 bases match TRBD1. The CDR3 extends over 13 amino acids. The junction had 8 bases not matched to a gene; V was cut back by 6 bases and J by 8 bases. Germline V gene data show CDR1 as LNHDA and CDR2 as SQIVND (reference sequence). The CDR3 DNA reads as TGTGCCAGTAGGGACAGGGCCATGGTAGGCTACACCTTC. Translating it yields CASRDRAMVGYTF. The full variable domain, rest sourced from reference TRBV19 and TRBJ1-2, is DGGITQSPKYLFRKEGQNVTLSCEQNLNHDAMYWYRQDPGQGLRLIYYSQIVNDFQKGDIAEGYSVSREKKESFPLTVTSAQKNPTAFYLCASRDRAMVGYTFGSGTRLTVV.

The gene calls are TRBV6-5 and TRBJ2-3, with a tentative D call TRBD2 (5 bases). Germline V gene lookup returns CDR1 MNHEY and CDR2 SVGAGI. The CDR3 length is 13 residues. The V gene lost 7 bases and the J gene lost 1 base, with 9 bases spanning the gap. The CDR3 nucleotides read TGTGCCAGCACTAGAGCGGGCACAGATACGCAGTATTTT. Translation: CASTRAGTDTQYF.

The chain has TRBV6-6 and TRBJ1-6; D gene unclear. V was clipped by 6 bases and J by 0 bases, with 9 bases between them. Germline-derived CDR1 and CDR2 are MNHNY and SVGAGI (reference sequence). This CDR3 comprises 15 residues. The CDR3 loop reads CASSLSSSYNSPLHF. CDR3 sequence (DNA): TGTGCCAGCAGCCTATCGAGCTCCTATAATTCACCCCTCCACTTT.

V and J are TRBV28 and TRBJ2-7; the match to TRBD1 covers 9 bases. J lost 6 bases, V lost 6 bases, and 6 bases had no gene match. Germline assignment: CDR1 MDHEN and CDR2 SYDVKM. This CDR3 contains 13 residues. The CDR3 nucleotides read TGTGCCAGCAGACCAGGACAGGGGCGCGAGCAGTACTTC. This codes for CASRPGQGREQYF.

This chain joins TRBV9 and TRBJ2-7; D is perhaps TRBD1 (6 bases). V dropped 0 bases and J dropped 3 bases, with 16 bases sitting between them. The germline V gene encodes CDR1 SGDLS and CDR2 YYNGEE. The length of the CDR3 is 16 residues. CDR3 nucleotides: TGTGCCAGCAGCGTAGCGCCAGGGGACCTGAACTACGAGCAGTACTTC. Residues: CASSVAPGDLNYEQYF.

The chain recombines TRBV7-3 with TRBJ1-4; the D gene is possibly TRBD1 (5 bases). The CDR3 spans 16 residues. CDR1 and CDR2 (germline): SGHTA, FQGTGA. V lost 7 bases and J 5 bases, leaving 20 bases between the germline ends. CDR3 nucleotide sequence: TGTGCCAGCAACTCTTCAGGGTCCTTCATCAATGAAAAACTGTTTTTT. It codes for CASNSSGSFINEKLFF.

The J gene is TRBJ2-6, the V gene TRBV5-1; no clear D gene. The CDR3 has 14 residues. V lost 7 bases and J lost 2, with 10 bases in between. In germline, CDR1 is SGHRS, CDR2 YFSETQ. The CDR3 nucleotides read TGCGCCAGCGCATCGGTCACTGGGGCCAACGTCCTGACTTTC. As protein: CASASVTGANVLTF. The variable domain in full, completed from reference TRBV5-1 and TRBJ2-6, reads KAGVTQTPRYLIKTRGQQVTLSCSPISGHRSVSWYQQTPGQGLQFLFEYFSETQRNKGNFPGRFSGRQFSNSRSEMNVSTLELGDSALYLCASASVTGANVLTFGAGSRLTVL.

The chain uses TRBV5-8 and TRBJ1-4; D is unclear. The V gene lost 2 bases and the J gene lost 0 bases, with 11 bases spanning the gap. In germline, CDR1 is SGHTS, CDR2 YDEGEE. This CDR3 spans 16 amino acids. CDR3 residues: CASSFGAGATNEKLFF. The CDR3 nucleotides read TGTGCCAGCAGCTTTGGAGCGGGTGCAACTAATGAAAAACTGTTTTTT.

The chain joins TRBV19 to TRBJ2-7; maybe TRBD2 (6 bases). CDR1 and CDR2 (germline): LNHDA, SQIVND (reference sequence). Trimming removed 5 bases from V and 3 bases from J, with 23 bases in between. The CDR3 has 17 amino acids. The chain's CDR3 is CASSDGLPLAPNYEQYF. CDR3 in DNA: TGTGCCAGTAGTGACGGACTACCATTGGCCCCCAACTACGAGCAGTACTTC.

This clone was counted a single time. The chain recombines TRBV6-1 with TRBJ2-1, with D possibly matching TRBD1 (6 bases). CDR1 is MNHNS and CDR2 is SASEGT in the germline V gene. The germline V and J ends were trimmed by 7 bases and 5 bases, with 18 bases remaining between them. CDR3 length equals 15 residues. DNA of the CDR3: TGTGCCAGCACCCTAACAGGGAAGGAGGACAATGAGCAGTTCTTC. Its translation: CASTLTGKEDNEQFF.

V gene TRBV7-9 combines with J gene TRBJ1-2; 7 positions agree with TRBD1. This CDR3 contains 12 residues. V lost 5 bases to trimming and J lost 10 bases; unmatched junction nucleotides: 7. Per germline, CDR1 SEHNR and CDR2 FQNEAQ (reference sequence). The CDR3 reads CASSPGQQIYTF. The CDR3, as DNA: TGTGCCAGCAGCCCGGGACAGCAAATCTACACCTTC.

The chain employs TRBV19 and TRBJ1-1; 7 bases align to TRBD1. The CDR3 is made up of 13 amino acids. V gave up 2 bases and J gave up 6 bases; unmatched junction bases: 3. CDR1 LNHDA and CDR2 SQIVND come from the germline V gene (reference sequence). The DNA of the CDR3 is TGTGCCAGTAGTATAATAGGACAGGCTGAAGCTTTCTTT. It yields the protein CASSIIGQAEAFF.

The CDR3 protein is CASSLRTGRTIYEQYF. The CDR3 DNA sequence: TGTGCCAGCAGCTTAAGGACAGGGAGGACTATATACGAGCAGTACTTC. The rearrangement uses TRBV11-1 and TRBJ2-7; 8 nucleotides agree with TRBD1. Germline V lookup: CDR1 SGHAT, CDR2 FQDESV (reference sequence). CDR3 length: 16 amino acids. V lost 2 bases to trimming and J lost 4 bases; unmatched junction nucleotides: 10.

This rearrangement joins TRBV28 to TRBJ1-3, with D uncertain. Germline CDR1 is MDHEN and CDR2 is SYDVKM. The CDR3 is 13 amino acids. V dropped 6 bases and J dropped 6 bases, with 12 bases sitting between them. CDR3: CASRFEDQNTIYF. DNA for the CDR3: TGTGCCAGCAGGTTTGAGGATCAAAACACCATATATTTT.

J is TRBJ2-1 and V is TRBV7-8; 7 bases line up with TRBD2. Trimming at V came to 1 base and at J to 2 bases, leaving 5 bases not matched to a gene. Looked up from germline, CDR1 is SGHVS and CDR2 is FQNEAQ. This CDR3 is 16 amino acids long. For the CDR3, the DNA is TGTGCCAGCAGCTTAGAGGCAGCGGGGACCTACAATGAGCAGTTCTTC. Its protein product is CASSLEAAGTYNEQFF. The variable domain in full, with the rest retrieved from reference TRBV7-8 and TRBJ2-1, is GAGVSQSPRYKVAKRGQDVALRCDPISGHVSLFWYQQALGQGPEFLTYFQNEAQLDKSGLPSDRFFAERPEGSVSTLKIQRTQQEDSAVYLCASSLEAAGTYNEQFFGPGTRLTVL.

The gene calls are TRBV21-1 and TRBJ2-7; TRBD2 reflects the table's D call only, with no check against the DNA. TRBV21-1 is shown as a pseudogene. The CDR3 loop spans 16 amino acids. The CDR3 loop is CASSPRGGPSSYEQYF. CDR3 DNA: TGTGCCAGCAGCCCAAGGGGAGGGCCTAGCTCCTACGAGCAGTACTTC.

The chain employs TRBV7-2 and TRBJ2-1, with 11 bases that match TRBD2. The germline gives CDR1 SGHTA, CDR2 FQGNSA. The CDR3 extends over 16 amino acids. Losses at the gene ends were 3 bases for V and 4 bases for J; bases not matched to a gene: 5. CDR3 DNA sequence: TGTGCCAGCAGCTTGGCCCGGACTAGCGGGTACAATGAGCAGTTCTTC. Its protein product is CASSLARTSGYNEQFF.

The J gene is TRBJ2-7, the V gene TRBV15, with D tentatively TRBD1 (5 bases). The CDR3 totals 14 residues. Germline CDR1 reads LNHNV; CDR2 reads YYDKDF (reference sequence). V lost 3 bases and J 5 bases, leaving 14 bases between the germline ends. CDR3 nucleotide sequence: TGTGCCACCAGCAGCAGGGTAACAGGAAACGAGCAGTACTTC. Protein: CATSSRVTGNEQYF.

The CDR3: CASSLETGGGYTF. The CDR3 DNA reads TGTGCCAGCAGTTTAGAAACTGGAGGTGGCTACACCTTC. The rearrangement links TRBV27 to TRBJ1-2; D is unclear. Germline V lookup: CDR1 MNHEY, CDR2 SMNVEV (reference sequence). There are 13 residues in the CDR3. Trimming shortened V by 2 bases and J by 7 bases, and 11 bases separated the two germline ends.

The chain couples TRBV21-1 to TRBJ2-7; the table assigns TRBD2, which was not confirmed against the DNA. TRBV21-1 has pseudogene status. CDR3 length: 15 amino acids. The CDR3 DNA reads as TGTGCCAGCAGCAAAATTTCCAGCGATCTTTACGAGCAGTACTTC. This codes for CASSKISSDLYEQYF.

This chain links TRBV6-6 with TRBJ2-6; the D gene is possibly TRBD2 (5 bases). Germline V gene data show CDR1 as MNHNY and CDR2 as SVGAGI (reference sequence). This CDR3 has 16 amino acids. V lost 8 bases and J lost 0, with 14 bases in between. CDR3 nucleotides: TGTGCCAGCTTAAGCGGAATAACCTCTGGGGCCAACGTCCTGACTTTC. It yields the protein CASLSGITSGANVLTF.